This TCR beta chain appears in the sequencing data of a study of OX40 agonist ivuxolimab in advanced cancers. Study-level results: Averaged across samples, CD8+ T cells carried more expanded clones than CD4+ did. Certain nonresponding patients likewise had low normalized T-cell clonal expansion.

The study sampled blood at baseline, cycle 4 day 1, and cycle 7 day 1. A note on this clone: The antigen is unknown.

The assay was immunoSEQ multiplex PCR, and TCRdb's table has in-frame clones only and misses some. The sample carries about 85,000 clones, 86% recorded once. The source was CD4+ or CD8+ T cells sorted from blood, collected in a trial of the OX40 agonist ivuxolimab. The origin of this receptor is an adult with an advanced solid tumor such as melanoma, head and neck, liver or kidney cancer.

CDR3 sequence reads: CASTREGGLFRNQPQHF. The CDR3, as DNA: TGCGCCAGCACCCGCGAGGGGGGCCTTTTCAGGAATCAGCCCCAGCATTTT. The J gene is TRBJ1-5, the V gene TRBV4-1; a possible D gene is TRBD1 (6 bases). V was pared by 7 bases and J by 4 bases, with 23 bases between. From germline, CDR1 is MGHRA and CDR2 YSYEKL. The CDR3 is 17 amino acids.